The clone carrying this T cell receptor beta chain appeared many times. Its antigen is not identified. The library targeted TCRbeta and was prepared with unique molecular identifiers. TCRdb recomputed calls from the PCR reads with MiXCR, one row per CDR3 protein. The sample records 500,000 to 750,000 distinct CDR3 sequences, over 10% being singletons. This sample was taken from a study of T-cell reconstitution after alpha-beta-depleted transplantation in children. Broader study findings: Reportedly, roughly two months post-transplant, alpha-beta T cells arose from several hundred expanded graft clones.

V was shortened by 4 bases and J by 4 bases, with 14 bases between the two germline ends. CDR1 is SGDLS, CDR2 YYNGEE, per germline. The CDR3 runs to 14 residues. This chain uses TRBV9 with TRBJ2-5; a possible D gene is TRBD2 (5 bases). The sample here was PBMCs, mostly from graft donor cells, taken 360 days after TCRalphabeta/CD19-depleted stem cell transplant. The TCR sequence derives from a male patient younger than 18 who had a stem cell transplant for acute myeloid leukemia, so the T cells may come from the graft donor. The CDR3 DNA follows: TGTGCCAGCAGCTTACCAGCGGTACCAGAGACCCAGTACTTC. Encoded protein: CASSLPAVPETQYF.